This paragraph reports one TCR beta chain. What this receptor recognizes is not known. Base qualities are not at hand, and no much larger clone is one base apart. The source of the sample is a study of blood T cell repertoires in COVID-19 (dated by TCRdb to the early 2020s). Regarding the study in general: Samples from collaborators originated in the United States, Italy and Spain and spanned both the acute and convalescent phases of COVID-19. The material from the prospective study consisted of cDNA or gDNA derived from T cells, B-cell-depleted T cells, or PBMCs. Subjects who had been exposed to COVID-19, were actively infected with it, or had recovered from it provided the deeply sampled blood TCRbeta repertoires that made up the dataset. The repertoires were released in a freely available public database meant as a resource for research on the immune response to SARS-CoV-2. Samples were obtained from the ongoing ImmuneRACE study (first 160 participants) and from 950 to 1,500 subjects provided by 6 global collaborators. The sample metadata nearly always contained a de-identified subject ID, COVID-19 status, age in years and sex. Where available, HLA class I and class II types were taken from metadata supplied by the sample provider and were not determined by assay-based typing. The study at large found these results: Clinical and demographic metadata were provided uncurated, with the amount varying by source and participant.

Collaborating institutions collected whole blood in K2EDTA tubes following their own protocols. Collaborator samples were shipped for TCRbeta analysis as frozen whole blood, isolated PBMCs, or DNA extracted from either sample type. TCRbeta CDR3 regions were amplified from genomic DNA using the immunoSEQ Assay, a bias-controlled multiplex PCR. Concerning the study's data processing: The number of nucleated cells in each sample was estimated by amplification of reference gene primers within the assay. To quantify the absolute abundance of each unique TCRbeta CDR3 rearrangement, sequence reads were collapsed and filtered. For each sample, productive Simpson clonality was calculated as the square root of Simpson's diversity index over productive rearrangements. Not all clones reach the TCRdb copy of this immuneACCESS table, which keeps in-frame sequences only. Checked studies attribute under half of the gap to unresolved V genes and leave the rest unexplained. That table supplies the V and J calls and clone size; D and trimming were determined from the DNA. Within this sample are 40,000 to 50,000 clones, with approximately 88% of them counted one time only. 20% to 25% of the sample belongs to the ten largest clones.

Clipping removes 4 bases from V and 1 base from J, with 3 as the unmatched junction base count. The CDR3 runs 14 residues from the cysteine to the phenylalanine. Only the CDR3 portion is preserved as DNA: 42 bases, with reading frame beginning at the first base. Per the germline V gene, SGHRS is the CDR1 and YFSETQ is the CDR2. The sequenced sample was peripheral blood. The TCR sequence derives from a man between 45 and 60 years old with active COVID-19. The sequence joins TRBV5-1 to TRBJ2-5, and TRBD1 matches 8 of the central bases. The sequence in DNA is TGCGCCAGCAGCAGGGGACAGGTCCAAGAGACCCAGTACTTC. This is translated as CASSRGQVQETQYF. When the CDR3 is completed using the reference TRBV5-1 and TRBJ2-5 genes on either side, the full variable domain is KAGVTQTPRYLIKTRGQQVTLSCSPISGHRSVSWYQQTPGQGLQFLFEYFSETQRNKGNFPGRFSGRQFSNSRSEMNVSTLELGDSALYLCASSRGQVQETQYFGPGTRLLVL.